This TCR beta chain is from a study of blood T cell repertoires in COVID-19. Study background: T cells, B-cell-depleted T cells, or PBMCs provided the cDNA or gDNA that served as material.

TCRdb's copy holds only in-frame clones and misses some; the assay was immunoSEQ multiplex PCR. The table shows more than 200,000 clones, with about nine tenths occurring only once. The CDR3 has 15 amino acids. Germline lookup yields CDR1 LNHDA and CDR2 SQIVND (reference sequence). V was trimmed by 1 base and J by 0 bases, leaving 10 bases between them. The sample holds one count of this clone. The chain joins TRBV19 to TRBJ2-7; the D gene is possibly TRBD1 (6 bases). The sample taken for sequencing was PBMCs or T cells enriched from blood (not recorded which). The sequence was collected from a woman aged 25 to 39 with acute COVID-19. The CDR3 DNA is TGTGCCAGTAGTATAGCCCAGGGGAGCTCCTACGAGCAGTACTTC. Protein: CASSIAQGSSYEQYF.